Shown below are 3 T cell receptor beta chains from a single sample sequenced in a study of response to subunit inactivated influenza vaccine. TCRdb processed the RT-PCR reads anew with MiXCR; each CDR3 protein has one entry. The sample consists of about 300,000 distinct CDR3 sequences, about 20% of them appearing once. The sequencing used PBMCs from blood, collected less than 22 months after vaccination. These receptors were taken from a man aged 45 to 70 who received an inactivated influenza vaccine.

This clonotype was seen a handful of times. The V gene is TRBV29-1, the J gene TRBJ2-5; 10 nucleotides agree with TRBD1. CDR3 length: 14 amino acids. CDR1 and CDR2 from the germline V gene are SQVTM and ANQGSEA. With V trimmed by 7 bases and J by 6 bases, 11 bases remained unmatched. The CDR3 DNA is TGCAGCGGAGCTACCGGGACAGGGGATAAGACCCAGTACTTC. It codes for CSGATGTGDKTQYF.

This clonotype was seen only a few times. This chain joins TRBV4-2 and TRBJ1-6; D gene ambiguous. Germline values: CDR1 LGHNA, CDR2 YNFKEQ. The CDR3 runs 16 residues. Trimming took off 0 bases at V and 4 bases at J, with 10 bases between the two ends. DNA of the CDR3: TGTGCCAGCAGCCAAGAGGACGGTTCTTATAATTCACCCCTCCACTTT. This gives the protein CASSQEDGSYNSPLHF.

This clonotype was observed a handful of times. This chain joins TRBV4-1 and TRBJ2-4, with D unclear. CDR1 and CDR2 from the germline V gene are MGHRA and YSYEKL. Trimming removed 1 base at V and 1 base at J, with 8 bases between. The CDR3 is 15 amino acids. CDR3 in amino acids: CASSQGYLAKNIQYF. In DNA form, the CDR3 reads TGCGCCAGCAGCCAAGGCTACCTGGCCAAAAACATTCAGTACTTC.